The 12 T cell receptor beta chains below all came from one sample that was sequenced in a study of blood T cell repertoires in COVID-19. The repertoire was sequenced with immunoSEQ multiplex PCR; TCRdb's copy has only in-frame clones and lacks some. The sample lists roughly 260,000 clones; roughly 80% were seen once. Sequenced input: PBMCs or T cells enriched from blood (not recorded which). All receptors come from a woman aged 40 to 55 who had been exposed to COVID-19.

This chain connects TRBV7-8 to TRBJ1-4; D uncertain. CDR3 size: 13 residues. The V end was cut by 3 bases, the J end by 7 bases, with 9 bases between. Germline CDR1 reads SGHVS; CDR2 reads FQNEAQ. DNA for the CDR3: TGTGCCAGCAGCTTCCCATCACTTGAAAAACTGTTTTTT. Its protein is CASSFPSLEKLFF.

The chain carries TRBV30 and TRBJ1-5; weak D call: TRBD1 (5 bases). The V end was cut by 0 bases, the J end by 4 bases, with 10 bases between. Germline V lookup: CDR1 GTSNPN, CDR2 SVGIG (reference sequence). This CDR3 has 14 amino acids. CDR3: CAWSVSGGNQPQHF. The CDR3 DNA reads TGTGCCTGGAGTGTAAGCGGGGGTAATCAGCCCCAGCATTTT.

The chain combines TRBV6-5 with TRBJ2-7; possibly TRBD1 for D (6 bases). In germline, CDR1 is MNHEY, CDR2 SVGAGI. V was shortened by 2 bases and J by 1 base, with 9 bases between the two germline ends. This CDR3 contains 14 residues. CDR3 DNA sequence: TGTGCCAGCAGTTACGGGGGCGGGTCCTACGAGCAGTACTTC. Translation: CASSYGGGSYEQYF.

The chain is built from TRBV30 and TRBJ1-4, with D uncertain. Germline lookup yields CDR1 GTSNPN and CDR2 SVGIG (reference sequence). The CDR3 is made up of 15 amino acids. The V end was cut by 3 bases, the J end by 7 bases, with 18 bases between. CDR3 DNA sequence: TGTGCCTGGAGCGGCGAGGCCGGGGTGGCTGAAAAACTGTTTTTT. Translated: CAWSGEAGVAEKLFF.

The rearrangement uses TRBV30 and TRBJ1-2; D is possibly TRBD1 (5 bases). The V end was cut by 0 bases, the J end by 3 bases, with 5 bases between. This CDR3 is 12 amino acids long. Germline V gene data show CDR1 as GTSNPN and CDR2 as SVGIG (reference sequence). CDR3 in amino acids: CAWSVGDYGYTF. The CDR3 DNA is TGTGCCTGGAGTGTAGGGGACTATGGCTACACCTTC.

The rearrangement uses TRBV9 and TRBJ1-4; no clear D. Germline V CDR1 and CDR2: SGDLS, YYNGEE. V shed 6 bases and J shed 0 bases, with 6 bases lying between them. CDR3 length: 13 amino acids. In DNA, the CDR3 is TGTGCCAGCAACGGTGCAACTAATGAAAAACTGTTTTTT. It yields the protein CASNGATNEKLFF.

The rearrangement uses TRBV7-8 and TRBJ2-7, with TRBD1 matching over 8 bases. Germline V lookup: CDR1 SGHVS, CDR2 FQNEAQ. V gave up 5 bases and J gave up 7 bases; unmatched junction bases: 13. The CDR3 consists of 15 residues. CDR3 sequence reads: CASSTGTGPTGEQYF. CDR3 nucleotides: TGTGCCAGCAGCACCGGGACAGGCCCAACGGGGGAGCAGTACTTC.

V gene TRBV3-1 (or the pseudogene TRBV3-2) combines with J gene TRBJ1-1; 9 nucleotides align to TRBD1. This CDR3 is built from 14 residues. V lost 3 bases to trimming and J lost 5 bases; unmatched junction nucleotides: 4. Germline CDR1 is LGHDT and CDR2 is YNNKEL (reference sequence). The CDR3: CASSHGQGRTEAFF. The CDR3 nucleotides are TGTGCCAGCAGCCATGGACAGGGGAGGACTGAAGCTTTCTTT.

The J gene is TRBJ1-1, the V gene TRBV5-5; 12 nucleotides line up with TRBD1. Trimming at V came to 2 bases and at J to 8 bases, leaving 4 bases not matched to a gene. Germline V gene data show CDR1 as SGHKS and CDR2 as YYEKEE (reference sequence). The CDR3 contains 14 residues. The CDR3 region is CASSFGTGGFEAFF. The CDR3 DNA follows: TGTGCCAGCAGCTTCGGGACAGGGGGCTTCGAAGCTTTCTTT.

This clone has just one count. The chain couples TRBV9 to TRBJ1-2, with 7 bases matching TRBD1. The CDR3 runs to 14 residues. The V and J ends lost 2 bases and 4 bases, in that order; junction bases with no gene match: 5. Per the germline V gene, CDR1 is SGDLS and CDR2 is YYNGEE. The CDR3 nucleotides read TGTGCCAGCAGCGTCAGCCGGGACAGCTATGGCTACACCTTC. Protein: CASSVSRDSYGYTF.

V usage is TRBV30 and J usage is TRBJ1-4, with 7 bases fitting TRBD1. The CDR3 covers 13 residues. Germline CDR1 reads GTSNPN; CDR2 reads SVGIG (reference sequence). J lost 3 bases, V lost 8 bases, and 6 bases had no gene match. The CDR3 nucleotides are TGTGCCCTGACGGGACAGCCTAATGAAAAACTGTTTTTT. Translated: CALTGQPNEKLFF.

CDR3 residues: CASSEALRGSPLHF. The DNA of the CDR3 is TGTGCCAGCAGTGAAGCCCTTCGGGGGTCACCCCTCCACTTT. V usage is TRBV6-1 and J usage is TRBJ1-6; D is possibly TRBD1 (5 bases). V was trimmed by 0 bases and J by 10 bases, leaving 10 bases between them. The CDR3 extends over 14 amino acids. Germline V gene sequence: CDR1 MNHNS, CDR2 SASEGT.